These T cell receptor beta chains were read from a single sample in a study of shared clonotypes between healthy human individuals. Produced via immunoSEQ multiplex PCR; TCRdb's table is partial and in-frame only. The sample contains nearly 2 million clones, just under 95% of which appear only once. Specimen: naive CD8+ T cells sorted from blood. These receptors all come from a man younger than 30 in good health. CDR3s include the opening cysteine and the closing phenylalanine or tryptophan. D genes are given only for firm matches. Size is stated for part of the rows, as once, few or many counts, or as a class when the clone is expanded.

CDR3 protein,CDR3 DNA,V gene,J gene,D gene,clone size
CSVLGQGAYGYTF,TGCAGCGTCCTTGGACAGGGGGCCTATGGCTACACCTTC,TRBV29-1,TRBJ1-2,TRBD1,.
CASSASGFSSYEQYF,TGTGCCAGCAGTGCTAGCGGCTTTAGCTCCTACGAGCAGTACTTC,TRBV2,TRBJ2-7,TRBD2,.
CASSFEDETPELFF,TGTGCCAGCAGCTTTGAGGATGAGACGCCTGAGCTGTTTTTT,TRBV5-6,TRBJ2-2,.,.
CASSQTPGTESYEQYF,TGCGCCAGCAGCCAGACCCCCGGGACAGAATCCTACGAGCAGTACTTC,TRBV4-3,TRBJ2-7,TRBD1,once
CASRDELKAFF,TGTGCCAGCAGGGACGAATTGAAGGCTTTCTTT,TRBV6-6,TRBJ1-1,.,.
CASSPTGGPTYEQYF,TGTGCCAGCTCACCTACAGGGGGACCGACCTACGAGCAGTACTTC,TRBV18,TRBJ2-7,TRBD1,.
CASSEGGSSYEQYF,TGCGCCAGCAGTGAAGGGGGGAGCTCCTACGAGCAGTACTTC,TRBV10-1,TRBJ2-7,.,.
CASSANPAGYNEQFF,TGTGCCAGCAGTGCTAACCCAGCGGGGTACAATGAGCAGTTCTTC,TRBV25-1,TRBJ2-1,TRBD2,.
CASSESGFSSYEQYF,TGCGCCAGCAGTGAGTCGGGGTTTTCGTCCTACGAGCAGTACTTC,TRBV10-2,TRBJ2-7,.,.
CASNSRNQPQHF,TGTGCCAGCAACAGCCGGAATCAGCCCCAGCATTTT,TRBV2,TRBJ1-5,.,once
CASSQDAGQNTEAFF,TGTGCCAGCAGCCAAGATGCTGGCCAGAACACTGAAGCTTTCTTT,TRBV14,TRBJ1-1,.,.
CASSDGQSTNEKLFF,TGTGCCAGCAGCGATGGACAGTCAACTAATGAAAAACTGTTTTTT,TRBV9,TRBJ1-4,.,once
CASSKRVGLLDTQYF,TGCGCCAGCAGCAAGCGGGTCGGGCTTTTGGATACGCAGTATTTT,TRBV4-1,TRBJ2-3,.,.
CASSLFGGTDYGYTF,TGTGCCAGCAGCTTATTTGGCGGAACTGACTATGGCTACACCTTC,TRBV7-8,TRBJ1-2,.,.
CASSLVAGGSETQYF,TGTGCTAGCAGCTTAGTCGCGGGAGGATCCGAGACCCAGTACTTC,TRBV7-7,TRBJ2-5,TRBD2,.
CASSYNRVEQFF,TGTGCCAGCAGTTACAACCGGGTTGAGCAGTTCTTC,TRBV6-5,TRBJ2-1,.,.
CAISERGYEQYF,TGTGCCATCAGTGAGCGGGGTTACGAGCAGTACTTC,TRBV10-3,TRBJ2-7,.,few
CASSLVPLGQGSYEQYF,TGTGCCAGCAGCTTAGTCCCTTTGGGACAGGGCTCCTACGAGCAGTACTTC,TRBV11-2,TRBJ2-7,TRBD1,once
CASSYSDGPLEQFF,TGTGCCAGCAGTTACTCGGACGGGCCCCTTGAGCAGTTCTTC,TRBV6-5,TRBJ2-1,.,.
CASSPGPGAQETQYF,TGTGCCAGCAGCCCGGGACCAGGCGCCCAAGAGACCCAGTACTTC,TRBV11-2,TRBJ2-5,.,.
CASSSDRGAYEQYF,TGCGCCAGCAGTTCGGACAGGGGAGCCTACGAGCAGTACTTC,TRBV5-1,TRBJ2-7,TRBD1,.
CASSWTPEGANEKLFF,TGTGCCAGCAGCTGGACACCGGAGGGGGCTAATGAAAAACTGTTTTTT,TRBV7-9,TRBJ1-4,.,.
CASSYAGGPTDTQYF,TGTGCCAGCAGTTACGCGGGAGGACCCACAGATACGCAGTATTTT,TRBV6-5,TRBJ2-3,TRBD2,.
CASSPGRLYEQYF,TGTGCCAGCAGCCCGGGACGGCTGTACGAGCAGTACTTC,TRBV13,TRBJ2-7,.,.
CASSPSLMNTEAFF,TGTGCCAGCAGCCCCAGTTTGATGAACACTGAAGCTTTCTTT,TRBV7-9,TRBJ1-1,.,.
CASSVQGARTDEQYF,TGTGCCAGCAGCGTGCAGGGGGCGCGGACGGACGAGCAGTACTTC,TRBV9,TRBJ2-7,TRBD1,.
CASSPRTAVYEQYF,TGCGCCAGCAGTCCCCGGACAGCCGTCTACGAGCAGTACTTC,TRBV4-1,TRBJ2-7,.,.
CARTSNSNTGELFF,TGTGCCAGGACTAGCAACTCGAACACCGGGGAGCTGTTTTTT,TRBV5-8,TRBJ2-2,TRBD2,.
CASSVGNPQETQYF,TGTGCCAGCAGCGTGGGCAATCCCCAAGAGACCCAGTACTTC,TRBV9,TRBJ2-5,.,once
CASSDIGGPRNEQYF,TGTGCCAGCAGTGATATCGGGGGGCCCCGGAACGAGCAGTACTTC,TRBV6-1,TRBJ2-7,.,.
CASRLGTEGSSYEQYF,TGTGCCAGCCGCCTCGGGACGGAGGGGAGCTCCTACGAGCAGTACTTC,TRBV7-8,TRBJ2-7,.,.
CASSITGQEETQYF,TGTGCCAGCAGTATCACCGGGCAGGAAGAGACCCAGTACTTC,TRBV6-5,TRBJ2-5,.,.
CASSWENTEAFF,TGTGCCAGCAGTTGGGAGAACACTGAAGCTTTCTTT,TRBV28,TRBJ1-1,.,.
CASRTRGSYEQYF,TGTGCCAGCAGGACTCGGGGTTCCTACGAGCAGTACTTC,TRBV5-6,TRBJ2-7,.,once
CASSEQGGTYEQYF,TGTGCCAGCAGTGAACAAGGGGGGACCTACGAGCAGTACTTC,TRBV6-1,TRBJ2-7,.,.
CASSPNLVSQETQYF,TGCGCCAGCAGTCCTAATCTAGTCTCACAAGAGACCCAGTACTTC,TRBV4-1,TRBJ2-5,.,.
CASSQEGRTGGQPQHF,TGCGCCAGCAGCCAAGAAGGAAGGACAGGGGGCCAGCCCCAGCATTTT,TRBV4-1,TRBJ1-5,TRBD1,once
CASSGLGLGPEQYF,TGTGCCAGCAGTGGTTTGGGGCTCGGTCCCGAGCAGTACTTC,TRBV2,TRBJ2-7,.,.
CAWSPGGLAVSDTQYF,TGTGCCTGGAGTCCAGGGGGACTAGCGGTCTCAGATACGCAGTATTTT,TRBV30,TRBJ2-3,TRBD2,.
CASSWGLGKSGNTIYF,TGTGCCAGCAGCTGGGGTCTGGGGAAATCTGGAAACACCATATATTTT,TRBV7-9,TRBJ1-3,.,.
CASSERTGGNYGYTF,TGTGCCAGCAGCGAAAGGACAGGCGGGAACTATGGCTACACCTTC,TRBV5-4,TRBJ1-2,TRBD1,.
CASSPGTGGIYGYTF,TGTGCCAGCAGCCCGGGGACAGGGGGCATCTATGGCTACACCTTC,TRBV11-2,TRBJ1-2,TRBD1,.
CASSLPEVETQYF,TGTGCCAGCAGCTTGCCCGAGGTGGAGACGCAGTATTTT,TRBV7-9,TRBJ2-3,.,.
CASSQDEAIEQFF,TGCGCCAGCAGCCAAGATGAGGCCATAGAGCAGTTCTTC,TRBV4-1,TRBJ2-1,.,.
CASSPPQGYEQYF,TGCGCCAGCAGCCCCCCGCAGGGCTACGAGCAGTACTTC,TRBV4-1,TRBJ2-7,.,.
CASSLQGIGHEQYF,TGTGCCAGCAGTTTACAGGGAATAGGCCACGAGCAGTACTTC,TRBV27,TRBJ2-7,.,.